This TCR beta chain emerged from a study of shared clonotypes between healthy human individuals. Overall study: For every donor, three CD4 naive, three CD4 memory, two CD8 naive and one CD8 memory plates were used.

The assay used deep level. TCRdb's copy holds only in-frame clones and misses some; the assay was immunoSEQ multiplex PCR. There are more than 900,000 clones in the sample; approximately 80% occur only once, and 0.5% to 0.65% lies in the top ten. CD4+ cells underwent separation, giving CD45RA+ naive and CD45RA-negative memory subsets. General study points: Memory subsets generally showed lower estimated richness than naive subsets.

Worth noting for this clone: The antigen is not known. This likely reflects a read error, since a far larger clone is one base away. Other nucleotide sequences in the sample specify the same CDR3.

The CDR3 extends over 15 amino acids. Germline lookup yields CDR1 SGHRS and CDR2 YFSETQ. V lost 0 bases to trimming and J lost 2 bases, with 11 bases between them. The V gene is TRBV5-1, the J gene TRBJ1-2; TRBD1 is a possible D gene (5 bases). The sequence was obtained from a man younger than 30 in good health. Some clones in this sample may be carry-over from other donors' samples. The specimen sequenced was memory CD4+ T cells from PBMCs. The subset denotes: CD45RA-negative fraction. This chain's CDR3 is CASSLVPGPNYGYTF. The CDR3 DNA reads TGCGCCAGCAGCTTGGTGCCAGGGCCCAACTATGGCTACACCTTC.